This TCR beta chain was found in a study of post-analysis software for immune sequencing data. Study-wide results and caveats: By F measure, samples from a shared preparation batch strongly co-clustered. Relative to controls, patients had several TRBV segments at higher frequency, with TRBV5-6, TRBV5-1 and TRBV20-1 among these. Patients with multiple sclerosis recorded significantly lower normalized Chao1 diversity than controls, the study found.

This CDR3 has 15 residues. In germline, CDR1 is DFQATT, CDR2 SNEGSKA (reference sequence). Losses at the gene ends were 6 bases for V and 0 bases for J; bases not matched to a gene: 9. As for this clonotype: Its antigen is not identified.

Included in the TCR beta cDNA libraries were unique molecular identifiers. Using its own MiXCR run on the PCR reads, TCRdb lists one record per CDR3 protein. The top ten hold around 0.6% of the sample, which has roughly 700,000 distinct CDR3 sequences, around 27% seen once. The source is a girl aged 10-17 years with multiple sclerosis. The sequenced sample consisted of blood. J is TRBJ2-7 and V is TRBV20-1; TRBD1 agrees at 9 bases. CDR3 DNA sequence: TGCAGTGCAAAACAGGGGGCCCTTAGCTCCTACGAGCAGTACTTC. This encodes CSAKQGALSSYEQYF.